Listed below are T cell receptor beta chains from one sample, sequenced in a study of tumor-infiltrating lymphocytes in primary liver carcinoma. One entry per CDR3 protein, called by TCRdb with MiXCR from the multiplex PCR reads. The sample has some 190,000 distinct CDR3 sequences; about 60% are singletons. Sequences were obtained from peripheral blood. These receptors were obtained from a man aged 40-50 years with primary liver carcinoma and hepatitis B virus infection. Each CDR3 is given with its conserved first and last residue. D genes are given only for firm matches. Clone size, where shown, is once, few, many, or a class for clones that have expanded.

TRBV5-6	NA	NA	TRBJ2-6	CASGKTEANVLIF	TGTGCCAGCGGCAAGACCGAGGCCAACGTCCTGATTTTC
TRBV11-2	TRBD1	NA	TRBJ2-7	CPSSSPRTGYVYEQYF	TGTCCCAGCAGCTCCCCCCGGACAGGGTACGTCTACGAGCAGTACTTC
TRBV28	NA	NA	TRBJ2-7	CASSPAGRDTYEQYF	TGCGCCAGCAGTCCTGCCGGGCGGGATACCTACGAGCAGTACTTC
TRBV7-9	TRBD1	many	TRBJ2-7	CASSRTGDEQYF	TGTGCCAGCAGCCGGACAGGAGACGAGCAGTACTTC
TRBV5-1	NA	once	TRBJ2-7	CASSLSGAVGEQYF	TGCGCCAGCAGCTTGTCGGGAGCCGTAGGGGAGCAGTACTTC
TRBV14	TRBD2	NA	TRBJ2-1	CASSQEAGGRIQDRNEQFF	TGTGCCAGCAGCCAAGAGGCGGGGGGGAGAATTCAGGACCGCAATGAGCAGTTCTTC
TRBV6-1	NA	few	TRBJ2-3	CASSGYRTDTQYF	TGTGCCAGCAGTGGATACCGCACAGATACGCAGTATTTT
TRBV7-8	NA	NA	TRBJ2-1	CASSLARLTNEQFF	TGTGCCAGCAGCTTAGCGCGTCTTACCAATGAGCAGTTCTTC
TRBV11-2	NA	NA	TRBJ2-3	CASRKPASNTQYF	TGTGCCAGCAGAAAACCCGCGTCGAATACGCAGTATTTT
TRBV4-2	NA	few	TRBJ2-3	CASSQTDRPDTQYF	TGTGCCAGCAGCCAAACAGATAGGCCAGATACGCAGTATTTT
TRBV11-3	NA	many	TRBJ2-1	CASGGTGDMNEQFF	TGTGCCAGCGGAGGAACAGGAGATATGAATGAGCAGTTCTTC
TRBV13	TRBD1	NA	TRBJ2-1	CASSLVRDRGINEQFF	TGTGCCAGCAGCTTAGTCCGGGACAGGGGCATCAATGAGCAGTTCTTC
TRBV10-3	NA	NA	TRBJ2-7	CAIEGDTHGRVQYF	TGTGCCATCGAAGGGGACACCCATGGAAGGGTGCAGTACTTC
TRBV11-2	NA	many	TRBJ2-1	CASSLDQGRVGNEQFF	TGTGCCAGCAGCTTAGATCAGGGCAGGGTGGGCAATGAGCAGTTCTTC
TRBV6-6	NA	NA	TRBJ2-7	CANSYGQNSYEQYF	TGTGCCAACAGTTACGGACAGAACTCCTACGAGCAGTACTTC
TRBV5-4	TRBD2	few	TRBJ2-5	CASSLRGRSETQYF	TGTGCCAGCAGCTTGCGCGGGAGGTCCGAGACCCAGTACTTC
TRBV11-2	NA	NA	TRBJ1-3	CANNPTGPSSGNTIYF	TGTGCCAACAATCCCACAGGCCCCAGCTCTGGAAACACCATATATTTT
TRBV29-1	NA	NA	TRBJ2-5	CSVDERAGETQYF	TGCAGCGTTGACGAGAGGGCAGGGGAGACCCAGTATTTC
TRBV12-3/TRBV12-4	TRBD2	NA	TRBJ2-7	CASTSLVTSGNDEQYF	TGTGCCAGCACCAGTCTTGTAACTAGCGGGAACGACGAGCAGTACTTC
TRBV5-4	NA	once	TRBJ2-7	CASSRLSASAEQYF	TGTGCCAGCAGCCGCTTGAGCGCCTCTGCCGAGCAGTACTTC
TRBV14	NA	NA	TRBJ1-1	CASSPHKWTEAFF	TGTGCCAGCAGCCCCCACAAGTGGACTGAAGCTTTCTTT
TRBV11-1	NA	NA	TRBJ1-1	CANSFSTGVDAFF	TGTGCCAACAGCTTTAGTACGGGGGTCGACGCTTTCTTT
TRBV11-2	NA	many	TRBJ1-6	CASSLSGTKHWLHF	TGTGCCAGCAGCTTAAGCGGGACAAAACATTGGCTCCACTTT
TRBV11-2	TRBD1	NA	TRBJ2-5	CANSADRVREIQYF	TGTGCCAACAGCGCCGACAGGGTTAGAGAGATCCAGTACTTC
TRBV25-1	NA	once	TRBJ1-2	CASSESLGRHYGYTF	TGTGCCAGCAGTGAATCCCTCGGACGCCACTATGGCTACACCTTC
TRBV25-1	TRBD2	NA	TRBJ2-1	CASSEAGLARNEQFF	TGTGCCAGCTCCGAAGCGGGACTAGCTCGCAATGAGCAGTTCTTC
TRBV6-6	TRBD1	few	TRBJ2-1	CASLGTGHLDEQFF	TGTGCCAGCCTAGGGACAGGTCATCTCGACGAGCAGTTCTTC
TRBV4-1	NA	many	TRBJ1-2	CASSQALANYGYTF	TGCGCCAGCAGCCAAGCGCTTGCTAACTATGGCTACACCTTC
TRBV29-1	NA	NA	TRBJ1-1	CSVPKIGGNTEAFF	TGCAGCGTCCCAAAGATAGGGGGGAACACTGAAGCTTTCTTT
TRBV7-6	NA	many	TRBJ2-3	CASSRGDTQYF	TGTGCCAGCAGCCGCGGGGATACGCAGTATTTT
TRBV6-6	NA	NA	TRBJ2-1	CASSYLGGRAVIYNEQFF	TGTGCCAGCAGTTACTTGGGGGGCCGCGCCGTCATCTACAATGAGCAGTTCTTC
TRBV14	NA	once	TRBJ2-5	CSSSQVAKAKNF	TGTTCCAGCAGTCAAGTTGCTAAGGCGAAGAATTTC
TRBV6-5	TRBD1	NA	TRBJ1-4	CASSYSWTGGDEKLFF	TGTGCCAGCAGTTACTCCTGGACAGGAGGGGATGAAAAACTGTTTTTT
TRBV12-3/TRBV12-4	NA	few	TRBJ2-7	CASTRRGSYEQYF	TGTGCCAGCACCAGACGGGGATCCTACGAGCAGTACTTC
TRBV6-5	TRBD1	NA	TRBJ2-7	CASSRGQVPSYEQYF	TGTGCCAGCAGTCGTGGACAGGTTCCCTCCTACGAGCAGTACTTC
TRBV11-2	TRBD2	NA	TRBJ2-5	CASSLASGRDETQYF	TGTGCCAGCAGCTTAGCTAGCGGGAGAGATGAGACCCAGTACTTC
TRBV6-2/TRBV6-3	NA	once	TRBJ1-2	CASSPRKLWTEANYGYTF	TGTGCCAGCAGTCCCAGGAAGCTGTGGACAGAAGCTAACTATGGCTACACCTTC
TRBV29-1	NA	NA	TRBJ2-3	CSVVSLGITDTQYF	TGCAGCGTTGTATCGTTGGGGATTACAGATACGCAGTATTTT
TRBV6-1	TRBD1	few	TRBJ2-2	CASGQGGTGELFF	TGTGCCTCAGGACAGGGGGGCACCGGGGAGCTGTTTTTT
TRBV13	NA	NA	TRBJ2-7	CASSRRGRQSYEQYF	TGTGCCAGCAGCCGCCGAGGGAGACAGTCCTACGAGCAGTACTTC
TRBV11-2	NA	NA	TRBJ1-1	CASSLWETEAFF	TGTGCCAGCAGCCTGTGGGAGACAGAAGCTTTCTTT
TRBV6-1	TRBD1	few	TRBJ2-7	CASSEGFGQAAYEQYF	TGTGCCAGCAGTGAAGGTTTCGGACAGGCGGCCTACGAGCAGTACTTC
TRBV10-3	TRBD2	NA	TRBJ2-2	CAIAGLAGAGELFF	TGTGCCATCGCGGGACTAGCGGGAGCCGGGGAGCTGTTTTTT
TRBV5-6	NA	few	TRBJ2-3	CASSLESRGQYF	TGTGCCAGCAGCTTGGAATCCCGAGGGCAGTATTTT